This TCR beta chain is from a study of blood T cell repertoires in COVID-19. Assay: immunoSEQ multiplex PCR; the TCRdb copy retains only in-frame clones and omits some. The table includes over 120,000 clones, approximately 83% detected once. This sequence originates from a woman of 80 years or more with acute or convalescent COVID-19. The specimen was peripheral blood.

CDR3 in amino acids: CASSLRVPLNSPLHF. The DNA of the CDR3 is TGTGCCAGCAGTCTCAGGGTACCCCTAAATTCACCCCTCCACTTT. This chain joins TRBV6-5 and TRBJ1-6, with D possibly being TRBD1 (5 bases). The CDR3 contains 15 residues. Trimming removed 5 bases at V and 7 bases at J, with 15 bases between. The germline V gene encodes CDR1 MNHEY and CDR2 SVGAGI.